This TCR beta chain was retrieved from a study of radiation and T cells in renal cell carcinoma. The sample holds a few counts of this clone. This CDR3 region has 13 residues. Germline-derived CDR1 and CDR2 are SGHNT and YYREEE (reference sequence). Trimming took off 0 bases at V and 0 bases at J, with 3 bases between the two ends. Time point specified: blood 4 weeks post-SBRT, at nephrectomy. The treatment here: 15 Gy SBRT to primary tumor, nephrectomy 4 weeks later. Assay used: immunoSEQ multiplex PCR; TCRdb lists only in-frame clones, some missing. This table has around 78,000 clones, 80% to 90% appearing once.

This TCR was sampled from a woman in her seventies with renal cell carcinoma. The material was blood, obtained from a patient whose treatment included radiotherapy and nephrectomy. The rearrangement links TRBV5-4 to TRBJ1-1; no clear D gene. The CDR3 DNA sequence: TGTGCCAGCAGCTTGGGGATGAACACTGAAGCTTTCTTT. Translation: CASSLGMNTEAFF.